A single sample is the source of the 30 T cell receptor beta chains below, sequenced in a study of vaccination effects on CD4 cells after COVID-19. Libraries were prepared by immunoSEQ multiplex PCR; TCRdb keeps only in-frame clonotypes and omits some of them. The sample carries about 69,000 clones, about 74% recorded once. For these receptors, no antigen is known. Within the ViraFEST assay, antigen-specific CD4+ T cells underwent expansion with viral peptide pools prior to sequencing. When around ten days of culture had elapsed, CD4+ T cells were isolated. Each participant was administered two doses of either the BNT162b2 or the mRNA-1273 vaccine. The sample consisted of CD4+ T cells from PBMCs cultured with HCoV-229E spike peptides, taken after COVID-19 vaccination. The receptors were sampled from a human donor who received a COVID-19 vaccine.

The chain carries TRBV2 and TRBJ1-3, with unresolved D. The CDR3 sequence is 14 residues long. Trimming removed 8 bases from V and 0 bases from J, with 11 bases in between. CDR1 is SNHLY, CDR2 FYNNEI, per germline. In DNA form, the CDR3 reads TGTGCCAGCTCAGGTGCGATCTCTGGAAACACCATATATTTT. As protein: CASSGAISGNTIYF.

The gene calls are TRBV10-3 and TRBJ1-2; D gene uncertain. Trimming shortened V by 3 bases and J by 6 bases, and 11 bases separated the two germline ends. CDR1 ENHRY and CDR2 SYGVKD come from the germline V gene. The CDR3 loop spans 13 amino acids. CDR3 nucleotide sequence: TGTGCCATCAGTGAAAAGGGATCGGATGGCTACACCTTC. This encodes CAISEKGSDGYTF.

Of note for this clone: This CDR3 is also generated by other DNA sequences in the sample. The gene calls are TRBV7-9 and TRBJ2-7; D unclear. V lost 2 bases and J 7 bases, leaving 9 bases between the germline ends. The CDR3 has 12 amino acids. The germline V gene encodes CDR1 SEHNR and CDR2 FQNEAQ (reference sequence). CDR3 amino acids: CASSLSGGEQYV. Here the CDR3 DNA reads TGTGCCAGCAGCTTATCTGGTGGGGAGCAGTACGTC.

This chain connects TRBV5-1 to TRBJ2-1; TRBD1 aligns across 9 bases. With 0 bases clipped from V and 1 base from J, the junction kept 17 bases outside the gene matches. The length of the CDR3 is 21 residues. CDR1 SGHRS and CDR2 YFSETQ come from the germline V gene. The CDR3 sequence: CASSLDSYRGPTITSYNEQFF. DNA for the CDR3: TGCGCCAGCAGCTTGGACTCGTACAGGGGGCCCACCATAACATCCTACAATGAGCAGTTCTTC.

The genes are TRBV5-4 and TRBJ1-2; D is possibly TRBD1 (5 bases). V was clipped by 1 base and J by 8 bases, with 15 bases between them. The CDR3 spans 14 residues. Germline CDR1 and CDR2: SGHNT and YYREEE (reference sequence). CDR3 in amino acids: CASSLFQGARGYTF. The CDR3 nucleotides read TGTGCCAGCAGCTTGTTTCAGGGAGCTAGAGGCTACACCTTC.

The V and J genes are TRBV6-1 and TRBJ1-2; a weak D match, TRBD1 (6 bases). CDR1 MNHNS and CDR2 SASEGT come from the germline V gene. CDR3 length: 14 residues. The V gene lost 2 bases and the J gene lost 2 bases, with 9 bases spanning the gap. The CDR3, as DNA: TGTGCCAGCAGTGAAAGGCAGGGGAACTATGGCTACACCTTC. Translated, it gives CASSERQGNYGYTF.

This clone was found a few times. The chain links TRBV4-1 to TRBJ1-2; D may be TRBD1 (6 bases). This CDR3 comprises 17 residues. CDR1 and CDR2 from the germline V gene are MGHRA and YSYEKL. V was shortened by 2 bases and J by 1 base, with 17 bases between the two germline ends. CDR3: CASSQTGQIRSNYGYTF. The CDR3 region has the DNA TGCGCCAGCAGCCAAACTGGACAGATACGTAGTAACTATGGCTACACCTTC.

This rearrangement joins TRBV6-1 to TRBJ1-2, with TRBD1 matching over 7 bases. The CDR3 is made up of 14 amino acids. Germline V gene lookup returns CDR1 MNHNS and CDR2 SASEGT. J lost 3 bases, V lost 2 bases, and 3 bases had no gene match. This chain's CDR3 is CASSEIGTDYGYTF. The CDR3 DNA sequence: TGTGCCAGCAGTGAAATCGGGACAGACTATGGCTACACCTTC.

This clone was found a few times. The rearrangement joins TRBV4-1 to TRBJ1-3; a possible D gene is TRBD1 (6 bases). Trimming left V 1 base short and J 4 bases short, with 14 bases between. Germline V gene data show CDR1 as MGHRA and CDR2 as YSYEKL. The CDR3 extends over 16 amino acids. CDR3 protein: CASSQGRGVRGNTIYF. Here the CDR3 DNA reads TGCGCCAGCAGCCAAGGGAGGGGGGTAAGGGGAAACACCATATATTTT.

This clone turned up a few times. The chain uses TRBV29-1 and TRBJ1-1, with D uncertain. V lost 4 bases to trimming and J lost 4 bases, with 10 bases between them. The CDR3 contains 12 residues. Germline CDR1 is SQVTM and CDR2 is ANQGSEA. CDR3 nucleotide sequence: TGCAGCGTTGTACGGGGAAGCACTGAAGCTTTCTTT. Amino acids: CSVVRGSTEAFF.

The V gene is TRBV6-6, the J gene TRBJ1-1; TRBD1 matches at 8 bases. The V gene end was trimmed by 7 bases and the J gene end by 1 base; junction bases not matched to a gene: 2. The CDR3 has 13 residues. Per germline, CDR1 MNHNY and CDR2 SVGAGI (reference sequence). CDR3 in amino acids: CASNDRGNTEAFF. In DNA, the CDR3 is TGTGCCAGCAACGACAGGGGGAACACTGAAGCTTTCTTT.

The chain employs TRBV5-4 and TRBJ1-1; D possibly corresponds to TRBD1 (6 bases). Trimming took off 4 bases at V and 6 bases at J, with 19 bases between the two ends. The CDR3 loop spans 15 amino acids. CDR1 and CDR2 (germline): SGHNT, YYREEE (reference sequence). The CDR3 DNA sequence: TGTGCCAGCAGCCCGGGGGGCGCGGTCCTCGCTGAAGCTTTCTTT. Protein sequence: CASSPGGAVLAEAFF.

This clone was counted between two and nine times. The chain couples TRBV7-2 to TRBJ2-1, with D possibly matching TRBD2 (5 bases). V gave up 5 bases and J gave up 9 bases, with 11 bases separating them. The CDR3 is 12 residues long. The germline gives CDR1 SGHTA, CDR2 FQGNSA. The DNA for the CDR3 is TGTGCCAGCAGCCGACCTGCGGGTGAGCAGTTCTTC. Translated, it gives CASSRPAGEQFF.

For the CDR3, the DNA is TGTGCCAGCAGTTCCATAGCCTACGAGCAGTACGTC. Amino acids: CASSSIAYEQYV. The chain combines TRBV28 with TRBJ2-7; no clear D gene. Germline V gene data show CDR1 as MDHEN and CDR2 as SYDVKM. The V end was cut by 4 bases, the J end by 2 bases, with 6 bases between. The CDR3 is 12 amino acids.

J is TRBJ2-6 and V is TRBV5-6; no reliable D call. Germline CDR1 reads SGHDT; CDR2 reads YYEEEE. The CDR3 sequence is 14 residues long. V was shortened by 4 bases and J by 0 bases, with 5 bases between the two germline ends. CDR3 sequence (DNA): TGTGCCAGCAGCCCCTTCTCTGGGGCCAACGTCCTGACTTTC. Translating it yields CASSPFSGANVLTF.

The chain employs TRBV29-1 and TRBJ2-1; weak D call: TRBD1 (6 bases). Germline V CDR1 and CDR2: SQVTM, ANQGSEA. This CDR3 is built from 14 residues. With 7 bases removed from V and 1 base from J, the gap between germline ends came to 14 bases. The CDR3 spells CSGTRGLSYNEQFF. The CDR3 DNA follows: TGCAGCGGTACCAGGGGCTTATCCTACAATGAGCAGTTCTTC.

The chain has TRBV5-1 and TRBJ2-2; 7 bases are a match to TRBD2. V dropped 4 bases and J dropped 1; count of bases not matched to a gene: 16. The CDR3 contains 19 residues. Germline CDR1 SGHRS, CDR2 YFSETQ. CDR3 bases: TGCGCCAGCAGCCCGGCGGTACCGGGGGGAATTCGGAACACCGGGGAGCTGTTTTTT. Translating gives CASSPAVPGGIRNTGELFF.

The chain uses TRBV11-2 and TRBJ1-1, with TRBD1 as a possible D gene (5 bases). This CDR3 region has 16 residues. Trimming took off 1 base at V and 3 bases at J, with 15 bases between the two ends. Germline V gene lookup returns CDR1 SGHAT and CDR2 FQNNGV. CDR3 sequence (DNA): TGTGCCAGCAGCTTAGTCGGGGGACGAATGCACACTGAAGCTTTCTTT. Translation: CASSLVGGRMHTEAFF. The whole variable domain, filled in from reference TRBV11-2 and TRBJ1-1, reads EAGVAQSPRYKIIEKRQSVAFWCNPISGHATLYWYQQILGQGPKLLIQFQNNGVVDDSQLPKDRFSAERLKGVDSTLKIQPAKLEDSAVYLCASSLVGGRMHTEAFFGQGTRLTVV.

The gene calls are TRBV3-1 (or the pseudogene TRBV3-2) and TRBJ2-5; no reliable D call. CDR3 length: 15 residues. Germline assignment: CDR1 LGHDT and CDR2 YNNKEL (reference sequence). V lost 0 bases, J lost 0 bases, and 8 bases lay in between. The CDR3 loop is CASSQDRVYQETQYF. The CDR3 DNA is TGTGCCAGCAGCCAAGATCGGGTGTACCAAGAGACCCAGTACTTC.

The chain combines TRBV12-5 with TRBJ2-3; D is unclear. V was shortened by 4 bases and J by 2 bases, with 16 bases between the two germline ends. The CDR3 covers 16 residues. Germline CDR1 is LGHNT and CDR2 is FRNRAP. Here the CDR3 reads CASGSSLFKFTDTQYF. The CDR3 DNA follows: TGTGCTAGTGGTTCGTCCTTATTCAAATTCACAGATACGCAGTATTTT.

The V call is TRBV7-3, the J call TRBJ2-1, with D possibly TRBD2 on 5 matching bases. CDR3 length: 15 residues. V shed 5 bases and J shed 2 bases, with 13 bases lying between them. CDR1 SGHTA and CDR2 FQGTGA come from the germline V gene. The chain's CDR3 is CASSPVATTYNEQFF. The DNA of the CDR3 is TGTGCCAGCAGCCCCGTAGCGACCACCTACAATGAGCAGTTCTTC. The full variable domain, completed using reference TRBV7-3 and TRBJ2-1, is GAGVSQTPSNKVTEKGKYVELRCDPISGHTALYWYRQSLGQGPEFLIYFQGTGAADDSGLPNDRFFAVRPEGSVSTLKIQRTERGDSAVYLCASSPVATTYNEQFFGPGTRLTVL.

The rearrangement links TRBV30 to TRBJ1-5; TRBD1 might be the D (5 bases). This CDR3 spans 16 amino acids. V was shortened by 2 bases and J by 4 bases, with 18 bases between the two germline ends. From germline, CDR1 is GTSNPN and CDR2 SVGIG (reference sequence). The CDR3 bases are TGTGCCTGGAGTCCATGGAAAGGACAATCAAATCAGCCCCAGCATTTT. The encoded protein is CAWSPWKGQSNQPQHF. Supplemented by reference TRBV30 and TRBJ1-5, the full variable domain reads SQTIHQWPATLVQPVGSPLSLECTVEGTSNPNLYWYRQAAGRGLQLLFYSVGIGQISSEVPQNLSASRPQDRQFILSSKKLLLSDSGFYLCAWSPWKGQSNQPQHFGDGTRLSIL.

CDR3 in DNA: TGTGCCAGCAGCCCACGGGACAGGGCCCACACTGAAGCTTTCTTT. This sequence encodes CASSPRDRAHTEAFF. The chain employs TRBV3-1 (or the pseudogene TRBV3-2) and TRBJ1-1; 9 nucleotides align to TRBD1. The CDR3 totals 15 residues. Trimming cost V 4 bases and J 3 bases; bases outside gene matches: 6. CDR1 LGHDT and CDR2 YNNKEL come from the germline V gene (reference sequence).

The CDR3 sequence is CASSQSVNTEAFF. The CDR3 nucleotides are TGTGCCAGCTCTCAATCGGTAAACACTGAAGCTTTCTTT. This rearrangement joins TRBV18 to TRBJ1-1; no reliable D call. Germline values: CDR1 KGHSH, CDR2 LQKENI. The V gene lost 6 bases and the J gene lost 2 bases, with 10 bases spanning the gap. The CDR3 contains 13 residues.

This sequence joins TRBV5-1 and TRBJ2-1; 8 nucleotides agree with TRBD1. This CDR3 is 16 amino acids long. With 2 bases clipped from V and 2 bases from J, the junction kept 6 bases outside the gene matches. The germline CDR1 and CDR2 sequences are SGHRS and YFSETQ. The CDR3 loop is CASSFRGRKAYNEQFF. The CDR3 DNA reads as TGCGCCAGCAGCTTCAGGGGGCGCAAGGCCTACAATGAGCAGTTCTTC. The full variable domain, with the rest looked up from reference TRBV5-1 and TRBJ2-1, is KAGVTQTPRYLIKTRGQQVTLSCSPISGHRSVSWYQQTPGQGLQFLFEYFSETQRNKGNFPGRFSGRQFSNSRSEMNVSTLELGDSALYLCASSFRGRKAYNEQFFGPGTRLTVL.

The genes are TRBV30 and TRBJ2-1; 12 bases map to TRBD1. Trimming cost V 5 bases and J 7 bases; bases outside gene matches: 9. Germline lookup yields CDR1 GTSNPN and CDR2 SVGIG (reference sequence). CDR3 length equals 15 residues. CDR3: CAWETGTGGWNEQFF. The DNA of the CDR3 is TGTGCCTGGGAAACCGGGACAGGGGGCTGGAATGAGCAGTTCTTC.

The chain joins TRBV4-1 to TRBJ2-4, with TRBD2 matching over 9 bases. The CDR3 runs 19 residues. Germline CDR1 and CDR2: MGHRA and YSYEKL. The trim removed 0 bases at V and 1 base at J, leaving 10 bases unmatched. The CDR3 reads CASSQDRLAGAMAKNIQYF. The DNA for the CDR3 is TGCGCCAGCAGCCAAGATAGGTTAGCGGGGGCGATGGCCAAAAACATTCAGTACTTC.

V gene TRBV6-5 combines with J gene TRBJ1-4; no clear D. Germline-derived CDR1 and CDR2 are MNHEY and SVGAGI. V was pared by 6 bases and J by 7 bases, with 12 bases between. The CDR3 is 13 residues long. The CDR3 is CASSGVWGEKLFF. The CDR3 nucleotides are TGTGCCAGCAGCGGAGTATGGGGTGAAAAACTGTTTTTT.

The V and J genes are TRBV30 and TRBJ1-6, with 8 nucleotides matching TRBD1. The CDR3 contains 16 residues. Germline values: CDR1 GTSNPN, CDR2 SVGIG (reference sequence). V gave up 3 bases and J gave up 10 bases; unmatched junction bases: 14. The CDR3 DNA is TGTGCCTGGAGGACCGGGACAGGCGGCGTATGGTCACCCCTCCACTTT. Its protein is CAWRTGTGGVWSPLHF.

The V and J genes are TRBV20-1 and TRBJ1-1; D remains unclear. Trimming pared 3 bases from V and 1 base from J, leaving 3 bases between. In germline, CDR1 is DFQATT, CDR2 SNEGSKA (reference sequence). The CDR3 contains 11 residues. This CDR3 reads CSASPNTEAFF. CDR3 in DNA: TGCAGTGCTAGCCCGAACACTGAAGCTTTCTTT.